The 22 T cell receptor beta chains reported below all come from one sample, sequenced in a study of early T cells in non-severe SARS-CoV-2 infection. TCRdb reanalysed the 5' RACE reads using MiXCR and keeps one entry per CDR3 protein. The sample holds roughly 53,000 distinct CDR3 sequences; about 9.4% are singletons and the top ten take around 4.3%. Sequencing input: whole blood. The receptors stem from an adult who was a healthcare worker with PCR-confirmed SARS-CoV-2 infection or an uninfected control (not recorded which).

This clonotype was seen more than once but under ten times. The rearrangement links TRBV9 to TRBJ2-3; tentative D call: TRBD1 (6 bases). The V end lost 2 bases, the J end lost 0 bases, and 10 bases lay between the germline ends. Germline V gives CDR1 SGDLS, CDR2 YYNGEE. This CDR3 spans 15 amino acids. The chain's CDR3 is CASSVDSYSTDTQYF. The CDR3 nucleotides read TGTGCCAGCAGCGTGGACAGCTATAGCACAGATACGCAGTATTTT. The whole variable domain, filled in from reference TRBV9 and TRBJ2-3, reads DSGVTQTPKHLITATGQRVTLRCSPRSGDLSVYWYQQSLDQGLQFLIQYYNGEERAKGNILERFSAQQFPDLHSELNLSSLELGDSALYFCASSVDSYSTDTQYFGPGTRLTVL.

The rearrangement links TRBV5-4 to TRBJ2-7, with D possibly being TRBD1 (6 bases). V lost 3 bases, J lost 6 bases, and 16 bases lay in between. The germline gives CDR1 SGHNT, CDR2 YYREEE (reference sequence). The CDR3 is 14 residues long. The CDR3 region has the DNA TGTGCCAGCAGCTCGAGAGAATCAGGGGTCGAGCAGTACTTC. Residues: CASSSRESGVEQYF.

This clonotype was seen a single time. The junction does not match germline at one end; this may be a read error. The genes are TRBV5-1 and TRBJ1-1; no definite D call. Germline CDR1 reads SGHRS; CDR2 reads YFSETQ. The CDR3 is 15 amino acids. The DNA for the CDR3 is TGCGCCTGCAGCTTGGCCGGAACAGTCAACACTGAAGCTTTCTTT. Its translation is CACSLAGTVNTEAFF.

This clonotype was counted at least ten times. The CDR3 reads CSAASPQGPAFF. The CDR3, as DNA: TGCAGTGCCGCTAGCCCCCAGGGGCCAGCTTTCTTT. This chain joins TRBV20-1 and TRBJ1-1; D might be TRBD1 (6 bases). The V end was cut by 6 bases, the J end by 10 bases, with 18 bases between. Per germline, CDR1 DFQATT and CDR2 SNEGSKA (reference sequence). CDR3 size: 12 residues.

V is TRBV19 and J is TRBJ1-5; D is uncertain. Germline CDR1 reads LNHDA; CDR2 reads SQIVND (reference sequence). The CDR3 covers 17 residues. Trimming shortened V by 6 bases and J by 7 bases, and 25 bases separated the two germline ends. The CDR3: CASSQSQVRVRNQPQHF. DNA for the CDR3: TGTGCCAGTAGCCAAAGCCAGGTGCGGGTAAGGAACCAGCCCCAGCATTTT.

This clonotype came up a few times. The chain uses TRBV29-1 and TRBJ1-2; D remains unclear. The germline CDR1 and CDR2 sequences are SQVTM and ANQGSEA. The CDR3 has 14 residues. Trimming left V 5 bases short and J 0 bases short, with 13 bases between. CDR3 bases: TGCAGCGTTCTGTTTCAAGTTCCTAACTATGGCTACACCTTC. Its protein product is CSVLFQVPNYGYTF.

The V gene is TRBV4-1, the J gene TRBJ2-1; 12 nucleotides align to TRBD2. Trimming cost V 7 bases and J 4 bases; bases outside gene matches: 5. This CDR3 spans 15 amino acids. Germline-derived CDR1 and CDR2 are MGHRA and YSYEKL. The CDR3 nucleotides are TGCGCCAGCACACTAGCGGGGGGCCCTTACAATGAGCAGTTCTTC. Residues: CASTLAGGPYNEQFF.

This clonotype was detected only a few times. The rearrangement joins TRBV6-6 to TRBJ2-2; TRBD2 might be the D (5 bases). CDR1 MNHNY and CDR2 SVGAGI come from the germline V gene (reference sequence). V lost 5 bases to trimming and J lost 1 base, with 11 bases between them. This CDR3 has 15 residues. The CDR3: CASSQLTRNTGELFF. CDR3 DNA: TGTGCCAGCAGTCAATTAACTAGGAACACCGGGGAGCTGTTTTTT.

This clonotype was detected ten times or more. The rearrangement joins TRBV6-1 to TRBJ1-1, with 7 bases lining up with TRBD1. The CDR3 totals 15 residues. With V trimmed by 4 bases and J by 0 bases, 5 bases remained unmatched. Germline loops: CDR1 MNHNS, CDR2 SASEGT. CDR3 protein: CASSVIQGLNTEAFF. CDR3 nucleotide sequence: TGTGCCAGCAGTGTGATACAGGGGCTGAACACTGAAGCTTTCTTT.

This clonotype was seen many times. The rearrangement links TRBV7-8 to TRBJ2-3; 10 bases fit TRBD2. CDR3 size: 16 residues. Germline V CDR1 and CDR2: SGHVS, FQNEAQ. J was trimmed by 2 bases and V by 1 base; bases with no gene match: 3. CDR3 in amino acids: CASSLGLAGVTDTQYF. The CDR3, as DNA: TGTGCCAGCAGCTTAGGCCTAGCGGGGGTCACAGATACGCAGTATTTT.

This clonotype was seen only a few times. The chain recombines TRBV28 with TRBJ1-5; D gene ambiguous. The CDR3 is made up of 16 amino acids. Germline V CDR1 and CDR2: MDHEN, SYDVKM. V was cut by 5 bases and J by 2 bases, with 16 bases left in between. The CDR3 loop reads CASSPAGSSGNQPQHF. The CDR3 bases are TGTGCCAGCAGTCCCGCGGGGTCTTCGGGCAATCAGCCCCAGCATTTT.

The chain has TRBV5-5 and TRBJ2-3, with D perhaps TRBD1 (5 bases). V lost 0 bases and J 2 bases, leaving 7 bases between the germline ends. CDR1 is SGHKS, CDR2 YYEKEE, per germline (reference sequence). The CDR3 covers 14 residues. CDR3 DNA sequence: TGTGCCAGCAGCTTGGCACAGGTCACAGATACGCAGTATTTT. Protein sequence: CASSLAQVTDTQYF.

The V call is TRBV7-9, the J call TRBJ2-3, with D unresolved. V was trimmed by 1 base and J by 2 bases, leaving 7 bases between them. CDR1 is SEHNR, CDR2 FQNEAQ, per germline (reference sequence). The CDR3 is made up of 14 amino acids. The CDR3 region has the DNA TGTGCCAGCAGCTTAGGGCAGTACACAGATACGCAGTATTTT. Translated, it gives CASSLGQYTDTQYF.

This clonotype was seen ten or more times. The chain uses TRBV20-1 and TRBJ2-2; the D is unclear. This CDR3 spans 15 amino acids. V lost 0 bases, J lost 5 bases, and 13 bases lay in between. Per germline, CDR1 DFQATT and CDR2 SNEGSKA (reference sequence). The CDR3: CSARDGSSLTGELFF. DNA for the CDR3: TGCAGTGCTAGAGATGGCTCCTCCTTGACCGGGGAGCTGTTTTTT.

This clonotype has just a few counts. J is TRBJ2-3 and V is TRBV4-1; a weak D match, TRBD2 (5 bases). CDR3 length: 16 residues. V gave up 5 bases and J gave up 4 bases, with 19 bases separating them. From germline, CDR1 is MGHRA and CDR2 YSYEKL. The CDR3 DNA is TGCGCCAGCAGCTTTGAAGGTGTTCCCGGGGCAGATACGCAGTATTTT. Translated: CASSFEGVPGADTQYF.

This clonotype was counted ten times or more. This sequence joins TRBV6-6 and TRBJ1-5; TRBD1 is a possible D gene (5 bases). The CDR3 contains 11 residues. Trimming left V 6 bases short and J 6 bases short, with 6 bases between. Germline assignment: CDR1 MNHNY and CDR2 SVGAGI (reference sequence). CDR3 in DNA: TGTGCCAGCAGACAGGCTCAGCCCCAGCATTTT. It translates to CASRQAQPQHF.

The CDR3 DNA follows: TGTGCCAGCAGCCAAGCAGAAATACGAGAGACCCAGTACTTC. It encodes CASSQAEIRETQYF. The chain is built from TRBV4-2 and TRBJ2-5; D remains ambiguous. Per the germline V gene, CDR1 is LGHNA and CDR2 is YNFKEQ. V was trimmed by 1 base and J by 4 bases, leaving 10 bases between them. The CDR3 is made up of 14 amino acids.

The genes are TRBV9 and TRBJ1-6; the match to TRBD1 covers 7 bases. V was pared by 4 bases and J by 5 bases, with 6 bases of the junction left unmatched. Germline CDR1 is SGDLS and CDR2 is YYNGEE. The length of the CDR3 is 15 residues. DNA of the CDR3: TGTGCCAGCAGCCTAGGGACAGCGAATAATTCACCCCTCCACTTT. This sequence encodes CASSLGTANNSPLHF.

This clonotype has at least ten counts. The chain has TRBV6-1 and TRBJ2-7, with 9 bases identical to TRBD1. Germline values: CDR1 MNHNS, CDR2 SASEGT. This CDR3 has 17 amino acids. The trim removed 5 bases at V and 5 bases at J, leaving 16 bases unmatched. CDR3 DNA sequence: TGTGCCAGCAGTACAGGGACAGGGTCCCTTTTCCATGACGAGCAGTACTTC. This translates into CASSTGTGSLFHDEQYF.

Only a few counts were recorded for this clonotype. The V gene is TRBV30, the J gene TRBJ1-5; TRBD1 is a possible D gene (6 bases). V lost 0 bases and J 0 bases, leaving 9 bases between the germline ends. CDR3 length: 15 residues. Germline values: CDR1 GTSNPN, CDR2 SVGIG (reference sequence). The CDR3 DNA reads as TGTGCCTGGAGTGTCGGACAGTATAGCAATCAGCCCCAGCATTTT. Translation: CAWSVGQYSNQPQHF.

This clonotype was seen a few times. The V gene is TRBV7-3, the J gene TRBJ2-2; possible D gene TRBD1, 6 bases. Germline V gene data show CDR1 as SGHTA and CDR2 as FQGTGA. Trimming removed 5 bases at V and 9 bases at J, with 16 bases between. This CDR3 is built from 14 residues. This chain's CDR3 is CASSPTVGGRELFF. In DNA form, the CDR3 reads TGTGCCAGCAGCCCGACAGTTGGGGGCCGGGAGCTGTTTTTT.

The chain recombines TRBV5-1 with TRBJ2-5; 9 bases agree with TRBD1. Germline CDR1 and CDR2: SGHRS and YFSETQ. The CDR3 spans 15 residues. The ends lost 1 base at V and 4 bases at J; junction bases unmatched: 5. Here the CDR3 reads CASSLITGGIETQYF. DNA of the CDR3: TGCGCCAGCAGCTTGATAACAGGGGGCATAGAGACCCAGTACTTC.